The T cell receptor beta chain under discussion was sequenced for a study of blood T cells in healthy people across ages. Study-level background: About one barcoded beta molecule was captured per two T cells (by template switching). Study results and limitations: Naive T cell percentage showed a strong correlation with TCR beta diversity.

Combining a sample-barcoded 5' primer with a J-beta primer mix, a second PCR ran for roughly 6 to 11 cycles. A tag from a template-switch adaptor with 12 random nucleotides marked each cDNA molecule. From each sample, at least 2.5 million paired-end reads containing CDR3 were obtained. TCRdb re-called the 5' RACE reads with MiXCR, one entry per CDR3 protein. The sample includes roughly 1.9 million distinct CDR3 sequences, more than 35% of them seen just once. As to this clonotype: Its antigen is currently unknown.

J was trimmed by 0 bases and V by 4 bases; bases with no gene match: 1. CDR3 length equals 14 residues. Germline-derived CDR1 and CDR2 are MDHEN and SYDVKM. The TCR sequence derives from a human donor in good health. The sequencing input was blood. The V gene is TRBV28, the J gene TRBJ2-7; TRBD1 agrees at 9 bases. Here the CDR3 reads CASSWTGDSYEQYF. In DNA form, the CDR3 reads TGTGCCAGCAGTTGGACAGGGGACTCCTACGAGCAGTACTTC.